These T cell receptor beta chains were read from a single sample in a study of cytomegalovirus exposure and HLA in healthy donors. The protocol was immunoSEQ multiplex PCR, while the TCRdb copy is restricted to in-frame clones and leaves out a portion. Of roughly 120,000 clones listed, around 77% are singletons. The sequenced sample consisted of PBMCs. Receptors were obtained from a man aged 18 to 29 in good health and CMV-seropositive. CDR3s include the opening cysteine and the closing phenylalanine or tryptophan. The order of the fields is clone size, J gene, CDR3 length, V gene, CDR3 protein. A clone size is listed for some rows: how often the clone was seen (once, few, many), or a class if it is expanded.

>once|TRBJ2-3|15|TRBV6-5
CASRRTSGSPDTQYF
>NA|TRBJ1-2|13|TRBV6-4
CASSDGPAYGYTF
>few|TRBJ2-7|13|TRBV7-3
CASSQETGHEQYF
>NA|TRBJ1-2|17|TRBV4-1
CASSHRGGQGSFYGYTF
>NA|TRBJ2-5|13|TRBV9
CASSPGNKETQYF
>NA|TRBJ2-5|18|TRBV28
CASSSILRAGVPQETQYF
>NA|TRBJ1-1|14|TRBV19
CASRDFPGRTEAFF
>NA|TRBJ2-2|18|TRBV7-7
CASSLEVGGRAGTGELFF
>NA|TRBJ2-1|11|TRBV20-1
CSAKRLLEQFF
>NA|TRBJ2-2|18|TRBV14
CASSPLLPRAPFTGELFF
>NA|TRBJ1-2|14|TRBV6-5
CASTRMQGSGGYTF
>NA|TRBJ2-1|16|TRBV7-6
CASSLRFAGGYNEQFF
>NA|TRBJ1-5|15|TRBV9
CASSESQDPYQPQHF
>NA|TRBJ1-1|14|TRBV7-2
CASSLGQMNTEAFF
>NA|TRBJ1-5|14|TRBV6-5
CASRGDRSNQPQHF
>once|TRBJ1-4|17|TRBV15
CATSRDLVQGRNEKLFF
>NA|TRBJ2-1|16|TRBV6-6
CASRQGPLIGDNEQFF
>NA|TRBJ2-1|15|TRBV19
CASSITGGAYNEQFF
>NA|TRBJ2-1|20|TRBV28
CASSPWTSGGDYSPVDEQFF
>NA|TRBJ1-1|13|TRBV6-6
CASGTEMNTEAFF
>few|TRBJ1-2|20|TRBV10-3
CAIRGDGDRYLGTSWDRYTF
>NA|TRBJ2-1|17|TRBV5-6
CASSLTWATVSYNEQFF
>NA|TRBJ2-7|15|TRBV10-3
CAISESGPGSYEQYF
>few|TRBJ1-4|17|TRBV7-6
CASSLVRAGTGDEKLFF
>NA|TRBJ2-7|11|TRBV29-1
CSVGVDYEQYF
>NA|TRBJ2-3|14|TRBV28
CASSLGQGTDTQYF
>NA|TRBJ1-1|14|TRBV19
CASRRTGTIPEAFF
>NA|TRBJ1-2|14|TRBV30
CAWKRGGNLYGYTF